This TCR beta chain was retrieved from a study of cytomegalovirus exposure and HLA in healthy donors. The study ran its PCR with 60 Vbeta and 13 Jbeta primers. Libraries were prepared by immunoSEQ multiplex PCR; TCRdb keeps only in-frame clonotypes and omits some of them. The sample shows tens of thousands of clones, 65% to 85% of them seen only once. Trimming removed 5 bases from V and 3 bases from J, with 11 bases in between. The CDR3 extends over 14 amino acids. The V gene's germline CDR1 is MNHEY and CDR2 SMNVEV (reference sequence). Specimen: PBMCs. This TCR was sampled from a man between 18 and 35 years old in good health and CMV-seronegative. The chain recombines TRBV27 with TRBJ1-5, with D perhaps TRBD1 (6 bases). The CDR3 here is CASSPRQANQPQHF. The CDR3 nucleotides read TGTGCCAGCAGTCCTCGACAGGCCAATCAGCCCCAGCATTTT.